A selection of T cell receptor beta chains follows, all from one sample in a study of T-cell memory formation after mild COVID-19. Via MiXCR, TCRdb re-called the 5' RACE reads, giving one row per CDR3 protein. The repertoire holds tens of thousands of distinct CDR3 sequences, with approximately 16% as singletons. Sequenced input: PBMCs or a T cell subset sorted from them (not recorded which). These receptors originate from a young man who had mild COVID-19 (a few samples of this study predate the infection). Cell type and time point are not known. The CDR3 runs from the conserved cysteine through the conserved F or W. The order of the fields is clone size, D gene, J gene, V gene, CDR3 DNA, CDR3 protein. D genes are given only for firm matches. Clone size is stated in some rows and not others, as once, few, many or a class when expanded.

-	-	TRBJ2-5	TRBV7-9	TGTGCCAGCAGCCCCCCCGGCAGTAATCAGGAGACCCAGTACTTC	CASSPPGSNQETQYF
many	-	TRBJ2-3	TRBV7-6	TGTGCCAGCAGCCTCCCCCCAGATACGCAGTATTTT	CASSLPPDTQYF
-	TRBD1	TRBJ1-2	TRBV7-2	TGTGCCAGCAGCTTAGGGACAGGTTATCATGGCTACACCTTC	CASSLGTGYHGYTF
many	-	TRBJ2-5	TRBV5-1	TGCGCCAGCAGCTTGGGGAGGAAAGAGACCCAGTACTTC	CASSLGRKETQYF
few	TRBD1	TRBJ1-6	TRBV7-2	TGTGCCAGCAGCGCAAGACAGGGGGACCGGAATTCACCCCTCCACTTT	CASSARQGDRNSPLHF
-	-	TRBJ2-7	TRBV6-6	TGTGCCAGCAGTTACTTCAGGGCCACCAATTCCTACGAGCAGTACTTC	CASSYFRATNSYEQYF
-	TRBD1	TRBJ2-7	TRBV4-1	TGCGCCAGCAGCCACCTCCGGGACAGGGGGCAAAACGAGCAGTACTTC	CASSHLRDRGQNEQYF
few	-	TRBJ1-2	TRBV6-5	TGTGCCAGCAGTACGACCGGGGGCTATGGCTACACCTTC	CASSTTGGYGYTF
few	-	TRBJ2-6	TRBV6-5	TGTGCCAGCAGTTACTCGAACCCCGGGCAGGGAGTGAACAACGTCCTGACTTTC	CASSYSNPGQGVNNVLTF
few	TRBD1	TRBJ2-1	TRBV27	TGTGCCAGCAGTTCCAGACAGGGGTACAATGAGCAGTTCTTC	CASSSRQGYNEQFF
many	-	TRBJ2-3	TRBV29-1	TGCAGCGTTGAACCGCTGACAGCAGATACGCAGTATTTT	CSVEPLTADTQYF
-	TRBD2	TRBJ2-1	TRBV6-6	TGTGCCAGCACCCAACCGAATTACCAAACTAGCGCGGGAGACAATGAGCAGTTCTTC	CASTQPNYQTSAGDNEQFF
few	-	TRBJ2-1	TRBV7-9	TGTGCCAGCAGCTTAGCAAATCGGGGGGAGCAGTTCTTC	CASSLANRGEQFF
few	-	TRBJ2-5	TRBV11-1	TGTGCCAGCAGCTTTCCAGCGGCGGAGACCCAGTACTTC	CASSFPAAETQYF
few	TRBD1	TRBJ2-3	TRBV7-9	TGTGCCAGCAGCATGGACAGGGGGAACACAGATACGCAGTATTTT	CASSMDRGNTDTQYF
few	-	TRBJ2-5	TRBV4-1	TGCGCCAGCAGCCAAGGGAGAGGTATCCAAGAGACCCAGTACTTC	CASSQGRGIQETQYF
few	-	TRBJ2-5	TRBV20-1	TGCAGTGCTGCCTGGGCTAGCAAGAGTTGGGAGACCCAGTACTTC	CSAAWASKSWETQYF
-	-	TRBJ1-5	TRBV6-7	TGTGCCAGCAGTTACTCGAAACCGACTGACTATCAGCCCCAGCATTTT	CASSYSKPTDYQPQHF
few	TRBD1	TRBJ2-1	TRBV4-3	TGCGCCAGCAGCCAAGACGCAGGGGGCCCCTACAATGAGCAGTTCTTC	CASSQDAGGPYNEQFF
few	-	TRBJ2-3	TRBV28	TGTGCCAGCATCAGAGGGTGGGGTCACGATACGCAGTATTTT	CASIRGWGHDTQYF
few	-	TRBJ2-4	TRBV6-1	TGTGCCAGCCGAGAACTATTAAAAAACATTCAGTACTTC	CASRELLKNIQYF
-	-	TRBJ2-7	TRBV25-1	TGTGCCAGCAGCGGTTTAACCTACGAGCAGTACTTC	CASSGLTYEQYF
many	TRBD1	TRBJ1-1	TRBV4-2	TGTGCCAGCAGCCAAGAGGCAGGGGGAAATACTGAAGCTTTCTTT	CASSQEAGGNTEAFF
-	-	TRBJ2-7	TRBV30	TGTGCCTGGAGTTTGAGTCCGGATGCAGCCTACGAGCAGTACTTC	CAWSLSPDAAYEQYF
-	-	TRBJ2-5	TRBV13	TGTGCCAGCAGCCCCCTGGAGATGGGAGAGACCCAGTACTTC	CASSPLEMGETQYF
many	-	TRBJ2-6	TRBV6-2/TRBV6-3	TGTGCCAGCAGTACTGGGGCCAACGTCCTGACTTTC	CASSTGANVLTF
many	TRBD1	TRBJ1-5	TRBV25-1	TGTGCCAGCAGTGCCGGGACAGGGGTCCAGCCCCAGCATTTT	CASSAGTGVQPQHF
-	-	TRBJ1-5	TRBV9	TGTGCCAGCAGCGCGGGACCGAGTATCAATCAGCCCCAGCATTTT	CASSAGPSINQPQHF
many	-	TRBJ2-1	TRBV6-4	TGTGCCAGCAGTGACGGCACGGACCCCTACAATGAGCAGTTCTTC	CASSDGTDPYNEQFF
-	TRBD2	TRBJ2-5	TRBV11-2	TGTGCCAGCAGCCCCAGTTCTAGCGGGGTGTTGGTGAAGACCCAGTACTTC	CASSPSSSGVLVKTQYF
-	-	TRBJ1-1	TRBV7-2	TGTGCCAGCAGCTTACCACAGACGAACACTGAAGCTTTCTTT	CASSLPQTNTEAFF
many	-	TRBJ2-7	TRBV12-5	TGTGCTAGTGGTTTGGCCCCGTCCGGGGACCTCCTCTCCTACGAGCAGTACTTC	CASGLAPSGDLLSYEQYF
few	TRBD2	TRBJ2-3	TRBV12-5	TGTGCTAGTGGTTCCCCTAGCGGGGGGGCCACAGATACGCAGTATTTT	CASGSPSGGATDTQYF
many	TRBD1	TRBJ2-1	TRBV4-1	TGCGCCAGCAGCCAAGTACCCAGGGGGCACAATGAGCAGTTCTTC	CASSQVPRGHNEQFF
few	TRBD1	TRBJ2-5	TRBV6-5	TGTGCCAGCAGTTTCGGACAGGAAGAAGAGACCCAGTACTTC	CASSFGQEEETQYF
-	TRBD1	TRBJ1-1	TRBV4-1	TGCGCCAGCAGTCAAGCTAGGACAGGGGGATTGAACACTGAAGCTTTCTTT	CASSQARTGGLNTEAFF
-	TRBD2	TRBJ2-5	TRBV7-9	TGTGCCAGCAGCGAGTTAACGGGACTAGGGCCCCAGGAGACCCAGTACTTC	CASSELTGLGPQETQYF
-	-	TRBJ1-2	TRBV6-2/TRBV6-3	TGTGCCAGCAAGGGCCGGAACTATGGCTACACCTTC	CASKGRNYGYTF
-	-	TRBJ1-6	TRBV12-3/TRBV12-4	TGTGCCAGCAGTTTCGAAGCAGGTACGGATTCACCCCTCCACTTT	CASSFEAGTDSPLHF
-	-	TRBJ1-1	TRBV10-2	TGCGCCAGCTCTTCGGAGACCTTGAACACTGAAGCTTTCTTT	CASSSETLNTEAFF
few	-	TRBJ2-3	TRBV7-7	TGTGCCAGCAGCTTAAGGCAGGGAGATACGCAGTATTTT	CASSLRQGDTQYF
-	-	TRBJ1-6	TRBV4-1	TGCGCCAGCAGCCAAGAATGGGGGGCCGGATCACCCCTCCACTTT	CASSQEWGAGSPLHF
-	-	TRBJ1-4	TRBV6-1	TGTGCCAGCAGTGCCCCTCGGGACGGTATTAATGAAAAACTGTTTTTT	CASSAPRDGINEKLFF
-	-	TRBJ1-3	TRBV11-2	TGTGCCAGCAGCTTGGAGTGGGGAGGAAACACCATATATTTT	CASSLEWGGNTIYF
few	TRBD1	TRBJ2-3	TRBV2	TGTGCCAGCACCACGTTAGGGACAGGCAGCACAGATACGCAGTATTTT	CASTTLGTGSTDTQYF
-	-	TRBJ2-1	TRBV5-1	TGCGCCAGCAGCGGGAGACGGATTTTAGAGCAGTTCTTC	CASSGRRILEQFF
few	-	TRBJ2-1	TRBV6-5	TGTGCCAGCGGGAGCTATGAGCAGTTCTTC	CASGSYEQFF